The TCR beta chain under discussion was sequenced for a study of identical twins (dated by TCRdb to the mid-2010s). The study in broad terms: The study deep-sequenced TCR alpha and beta repertoires from monozygotic twins, unrelated adults of various ages and cord blood to test whether fetal clonotypes persist. Replicate twin experiments were performed at different times using different library preparation protocols to rule out contamination. Overall results and qualifications from the work: Fewer insertions were carried by abundant cord blood beta clonotypes; a weaker similar trend was observed in young adult naive repertoires, while no such trend was observed in memory repertoires. Excess twin sharing in beta out-of-frame sequences was weaker because fewer shared sequences lowered the signal-to-noise ratio. Zero-insertion analyses could be partly confounded by invariant T cells such as MAIT and iNKT, though diverse VJ usage argued against such confounding for most clonotypes. Out-of-frame TCR alpha sharing in monozygotic twins was systematically underestimated by recombination models, whereas sharing between unrelated individuals was in agreement with the recombination models. Conclusions relied on cross-sectional statistical analysis, since the same donors could not be followed over many years. Out-of-frame TCR alpha sequences shared between twins showed an excess of low generation-probability sequences compared with coincidental sharing between unrelated individuals.

Library preparation was by 5' RACE. TCRdb records Illumina HiSeq 2000 as the sequencer. Template switching introduced a universal primer binding site; the final cDNA contained a unique molecular identifier, enabling accurate counting of TCR cDNA molecules. Specific primers in the conserved constant-segment region were used to synthesize first-strand cDNA for TCR alpha and beta chains. Each cDNA library was double barcoded, with a SMART-Mk sample barcode plus Illumina barcodes, to control for contamination. TruSeq adapter sequences, together with Illumina sample barcodes, were added in two successive PCR steps. Sequencing of the TCR alpha and beta cDNA libraries was done on the Illumina HiSeq platform using custom primers. For the original study's pipeline: Unique molecular identifiers were extracted from raw reads with MiGEC, and CDR3 positions were determined with MiXCR. For each individual, recombination models were inferred using an EM algorithm with the repgenHMM and IGoR tools. The tcR package in R was used for shared clonotype analysis, with sharing normalized by the product of cloneset sizes. To study raw recombination without the effects of thymic and clonal selection, out-of-frame nonproductive sequences were analyzed. Using fastp at Q25 and MiXCR, TCRdb reprocessed the public reads and kept productive beta chains. Here each entry gathers all rows of one CDR3 protein and keeps the most common genes and DNA. TCRdb assigned the V and J calls; the authors' analysis was not used. The sample table lists some 1,700,000 distinct CDR3 sequences, less than 40% of them with a count of one. The ten largest clones add up to about 0.3% of the sample.

Every donor was a healthy Caucasian. The cysteine opens and the phenylalanine closes a CDR3 of 17 amino acids. Only the CDR3 DNA is retained, 51 bases long and in frame from the first base. V loses 3 bases of germline sequence and J loses 0 bases, and the interval between the two ends is 18 bases. This clonotype was counted between two and nine times. Its antigen remains unidentified. Base qualities are not provided; no much larger clone lies one nucleotide away. The V gene is TRBV12-3 or TRBV12-4 and the J gene is TRBJ2-7; TRBD2 is a weak D gene call, 5 bases matching. Specimen: cord blood. The source of this sequence is a newborn girl in good health. The CDR3 has the sequence CASSLSASGRRSYEQYF. Read as DNA, the sequence is TGTGCCAGCAGTTTGAGCGCCAGCGGCAGACGCTCCTACGAGCAGTACTTC.